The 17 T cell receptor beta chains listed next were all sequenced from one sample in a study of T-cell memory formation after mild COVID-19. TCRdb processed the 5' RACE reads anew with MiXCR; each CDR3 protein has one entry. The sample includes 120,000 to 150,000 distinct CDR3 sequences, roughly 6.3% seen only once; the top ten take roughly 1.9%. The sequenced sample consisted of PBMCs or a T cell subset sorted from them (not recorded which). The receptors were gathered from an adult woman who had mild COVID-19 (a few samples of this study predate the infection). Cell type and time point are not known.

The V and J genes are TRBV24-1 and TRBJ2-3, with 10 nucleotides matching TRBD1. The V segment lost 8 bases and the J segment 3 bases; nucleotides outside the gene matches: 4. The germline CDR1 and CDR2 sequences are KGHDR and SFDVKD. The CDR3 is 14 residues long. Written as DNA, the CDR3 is TGTGCCACCAAACCGGGACAGGGGACAGATACGCAGTATTTT. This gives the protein CATKPGQGTDTQYF.

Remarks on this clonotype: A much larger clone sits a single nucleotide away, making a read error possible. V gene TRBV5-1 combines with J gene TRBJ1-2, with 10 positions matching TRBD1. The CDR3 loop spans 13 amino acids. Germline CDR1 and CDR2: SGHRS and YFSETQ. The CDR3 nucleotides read TGCGACAGCAGCCCGGGACAGGGGTCTGGCTACACCTTC. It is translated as CDSSPGQGSGYTF.

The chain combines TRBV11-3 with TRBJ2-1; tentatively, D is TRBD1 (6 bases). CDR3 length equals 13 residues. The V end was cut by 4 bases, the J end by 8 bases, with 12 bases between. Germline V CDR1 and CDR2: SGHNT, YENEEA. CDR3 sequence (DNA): TGTGCCAGCAGCTACGGACAGAAGTATGAGCAGTTCTTC. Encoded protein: CASSYGQKYEQFF. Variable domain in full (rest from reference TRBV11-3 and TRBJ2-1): EAGVVQSPRYKIIEKKQPVAFWCNPISGHNTLYWYLQNLGQGPELLIRYENEEAVDDSQLPKDRFSAERLKGVDSTLKIQPAELGDSAVYLCASSYGQKYEQFFGPGTRLTVL.

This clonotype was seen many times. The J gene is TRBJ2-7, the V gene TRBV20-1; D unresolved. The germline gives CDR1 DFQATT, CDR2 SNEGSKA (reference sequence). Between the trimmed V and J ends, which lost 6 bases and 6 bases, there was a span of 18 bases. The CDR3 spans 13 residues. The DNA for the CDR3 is TGCAGTGCCCCCCGACCGCCCTTCTCCGAGCAGTACTTC. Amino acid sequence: CSAPRPPFSEQYF.

The CDR3 bases are TGTGCCAGCAGCTTAGAAGTGATAGGCATCTCTGGAAACACCATATATTTT. Protein product: CASSLEVIGISGNTIYF. The chain joins TRBV7-8 to TRBJ1-3; D remains unclear. The CDR3 runs to 17 residues. CDR1 and CDR2 from the germline V gene are SGHVS and FQNEAQ. The V end lost 1 base, the J end lost 0 bases, and 13 bases lay between the germline ends.

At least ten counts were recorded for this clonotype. This chain's CDR3 is CSADRDRSSGTQYF. CDR3 coding DNA: TGCAGTGCGGACCGGGACCGGTCAAGCGGGACCCAGTACTTC. V gene TRBV20-1 combines with J gene TRBJ2-5, with D possibly being TRBD1 or TRBD2 (5 bases each). V gave up 6 bases and J gave up 7 bases, with 21 bases separating them. Germline V gives CDR1 DFQATT, CDR2 SNEGSKA (reference sequence). The CDR3 length is 14 residues.

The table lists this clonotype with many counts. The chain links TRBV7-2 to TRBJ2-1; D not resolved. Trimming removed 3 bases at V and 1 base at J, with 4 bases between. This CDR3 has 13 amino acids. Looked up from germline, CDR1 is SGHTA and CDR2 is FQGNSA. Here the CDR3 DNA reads TGTGCCAGCAGCTTTAGTTCCTACAATGAGCAGTTCTTC. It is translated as CASSFSSYNEQFF.

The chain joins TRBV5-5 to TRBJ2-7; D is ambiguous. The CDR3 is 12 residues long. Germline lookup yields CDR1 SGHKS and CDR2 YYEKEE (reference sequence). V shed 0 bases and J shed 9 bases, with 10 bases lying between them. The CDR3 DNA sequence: TGTGCCAGCAGCTTGGACTGGACGGGGCAGTACTTC. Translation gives CASSLDWTGQYF.

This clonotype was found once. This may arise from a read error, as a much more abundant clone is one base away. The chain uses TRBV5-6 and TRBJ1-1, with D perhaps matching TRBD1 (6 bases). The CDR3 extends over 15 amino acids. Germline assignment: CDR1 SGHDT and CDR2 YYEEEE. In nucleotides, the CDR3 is TGTGCCAGCAGCCGAGGGGGACACCGGAACACTGAAGATTTCTTT. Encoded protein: CASSRGGHRNTEDFF.

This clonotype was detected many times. The CDR3 here is CASSPMDRGLYNEQFF. The CDR3 coding sequence is TGTGCCAGCAGTCCCATGGACAGGGGGCTATACAATGAGCAGTTCTTC. V is TRBV6-6 and J is TRBJ2-1; 11 bases align to TRBD1. Germline lookup yields CDR1 MNHNY and CDR2 SVGAGI (reference sequence). V dropped 5 bases and J dropped 4; count of bases not matched to a gene: 7. The CDR3 spans 16 residues.

CDR3 DNA: TGTGCCAGCTCACGGCGCACGGACGAAAACATTCAGTACTTC. Protein: CASSRRTDENIQYF. The chain has TRBV18 and TRBJ2-4, with D unresolved. The germline CDR1 and CDR2 sequences are KGHSH and LQKENI. Trimming pared 4 bases from V and 5 bases from J, leaving 12 bases between. This CDR3 is 14 amino acids long.

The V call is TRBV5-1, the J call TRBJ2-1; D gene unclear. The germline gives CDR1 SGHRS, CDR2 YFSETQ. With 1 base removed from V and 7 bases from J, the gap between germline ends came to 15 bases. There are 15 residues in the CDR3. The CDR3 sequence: CASSLSGDITNEQFF. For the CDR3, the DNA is TGCGCCAGCAGCTTGTCTGGGGATATTACAAATGAGCAGTTCTTC.

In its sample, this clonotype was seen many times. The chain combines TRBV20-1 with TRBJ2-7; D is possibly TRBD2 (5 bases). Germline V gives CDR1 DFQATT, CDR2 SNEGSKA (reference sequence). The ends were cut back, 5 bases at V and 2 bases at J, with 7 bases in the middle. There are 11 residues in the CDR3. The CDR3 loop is CSAAGTYEQYF. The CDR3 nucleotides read TGCAGTGCTGCCGGGACCTACGAGCAGTACTTC.

The CDR3 is CASSLVLAGGAGANVLTF. CDR3 bases: TGTGCCAGCAGCTTGGTCCTAGCGGGAGGTGCTGGGGCCAACGTCCTGACTTTC. The chain uses TRBV7-6 and TRBJ2-6; 11 nucleotides align to TRBD2. Germline CDR1 and CDR2: SGHVS and FNYEAQ. Trimming removed 3 bases from V and 2 bases from J; junction bases left unmatched: 6. The CDR3 totals 18 residues.

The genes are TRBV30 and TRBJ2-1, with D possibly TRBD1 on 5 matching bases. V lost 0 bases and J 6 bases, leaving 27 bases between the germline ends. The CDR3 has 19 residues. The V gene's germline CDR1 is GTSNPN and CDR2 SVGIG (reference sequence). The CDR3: CAWSVRFGRMLAGLNEQFF. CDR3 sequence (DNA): TGTGCCTGGAGTGTAAGATTCGGAAGAATGTTGGCAGGGCTCAATGAGCAGTTCTTC.

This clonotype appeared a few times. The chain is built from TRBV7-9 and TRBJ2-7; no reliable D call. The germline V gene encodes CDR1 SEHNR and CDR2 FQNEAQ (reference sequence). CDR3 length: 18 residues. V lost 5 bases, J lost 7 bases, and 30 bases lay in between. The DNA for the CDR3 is TGTGCCAGCAGCCCGGACGGTTTTTTCCCCTCCTACGAGAATGAGCAGTACTTC. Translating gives CASSPDGFFPSYENEQYF.

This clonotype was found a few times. CDR3 region: CSARDRGARSSYNEQFF. The CDR3 DNA reads TGCAGTGCTAGAGATCGGGGGGCTCGAAGCTCCTACAATGAGCAGTTCTTC. This chain links TRBV20-1 with TRBJ2-1, with a possible D match to TRBD2 (7 bases). This CDR3 region has 17 residues. V was shortened by 0 bases and J by 0 bases, with 15 bases between the two germline ends. The germline CDR1 and CDR2 sequences are DFQATT and SNEGSKA (reference sequence).